This TCR beta chain came from a study of response to subunit inactivated influenza vaccine. One entry per CDR3 protein results from TCRdb running MiXCR on the RT-PCR reads. The sample records hundreds of thousands of distinct CDR3 sequences, 10% to 15% being singletons. CDR3 length: 13 amino acids. V was pared by 2 bases and J by 4 bases, with 3 bases of the junction left unmatched. Germline assignment: CDR1 SGHRS and CDR2 YFSETQ. This TCR came from a man in his fifties or sixties who received an inactivated influenza vaccine. Sample: PBMCs from blood, taken 40 to 50 days after vaccination. V usage is TRBV5-1 and J usage is TRBJ2-7; 7 nucleotides match TRBD2. The CDR3 DNA follows: TGCGCCAGCAGCTTCATGCGGGGGTACGAGCAGTACTTC. This encodes CASSFMRGYEQYF.